The 14 T cell receptor beta chains reported below all come from one sample, sequenced in a study of blood T cell repertoires in COVID-19 (dated by TCRdb to 2020 to 2021). The library relied on the immunoSEQ multiplex PCR assay. Sourced from immuneACCESS, this table was stored by TCRdb with only in-frame sequences that have V and J called. A share of the clones is absent; for the studies checked, an unresolved V gene accounts for under half, and the remainder has no known explanation. Recorded for this sample are 150,000 to 250,000 clones; more than 75% of them occurred a single time. Jointly, the top ten make up roughly 5.6% of the sample. The specimen sequenced was peripheral blood. These receptor sequences come from a woman aged 40 to 49 with COVID-19, enrolled during active disease.

The CDR3 reads CASSLGRTSVPFF. The CDR3 region has the DNA TGTGCCAGCAGCTTGGGGCGGACTAGCGTCCCGTTCTTC. This chain connects TRBV5-8 to TRBJ2-1, with 9 bases aligning to TRBD2. Germline loops: CDR1 SGHTS, CDR2 YDEGEE. The CDR3 is 13 residues long. Trimming took 0 bases from V and 15 from J; bases not matched to a gene: 7.

This rearrangement joins TRBV28 to TRBJ1-3; TRBD1 matches at 7 bases. Germline V lookup: CDR1 MDHEN, CDR2 SYDVKM. V was pared by 4 bases and J by 2 bases, with 8 bases of the junction left unmatched. The CDR3 length is 16 residues. The DNA for the CDR3 is TGTGCCAGCAGTTGGTTTGACAGGGTGGCTGGAAACACCATATATTTT. Amino acid sequence: CASSWFDRVAGNTIYF.

In this sample, this clone turned up a few times. Other DNA variants within this sample encode the same CDR3. This sequence joins TRBV18 and TRBJ1-1; unclear D gene. V was pared by 2 bases and J by 0 bases, with 7 bases between. The CDR3 runs 14 residues. Germline V lookup: CDR1 KGHSH, CDR2 LQKENI. CDR3 residues: CASSPTALNTEAFF. The CDR3 coding sequence is TGTGCCAGCTCACCAACAGCCTTGAACACTGAAGCTTTCTTT.

This chain uses TRBV5-6 with TRBJ1-6; TRBD1 might be the D (5 bases). The CDR3 extends over 14 amino acids. V lost 2 bases and J lost 7, with 10 bases in between. Per germline, CDR1 SGHDT and CDR2 YYEEEE. This CDR3 reads CASSFSSGNSPLHF. DNA for the CDR3: TGTGCCAGCAGCTTCTCCTCAGGGAATTCACCCCTCCACTTT.

A note on this clone: One end of the junction varies from germline; a read error may be responsible. V gene TRBV3-1 (or the pseudogene TRBV3-2) combines with J gene TRBJ2-1; TRBD2 agrees at 10 bases. The length of the CDR3 is 14 residues. CDR1 and CDR2 (germline): LGHDT, YNNKEL (reference sequence). CDR3 in DNA: TGTGCCAGCAACCAACTAGCGGGGTCCAATGAGCAGTTCTTC. It is translated as CASNQLAGSNEQFF.

As regards this clone: This sample also contains other DNA sequences that code for the same CDR3. This chain uses TRBV7-2 with TRBJ2-1, with 11 nucleotides matching TRBD1. CDR3 length: 14 amino acids. Germline CDR1 and CDR2: SGHTA and FQGNSA. V lost 3 bases, J lost 8 bases, and 3 bases stayed unmatched. This CDR3 is CASSLDRGHHEQFF. The CDR3 bases are TGTGCCAGCAGCTTGGACAGGGGGCATCATGAGCAGTTCTTC.

The chain combines TRBV3-1 (or the pseudogene TRBV3-2) with TRBJ2-1; TRBD2 is a possible D gene (5 bases). With 1 base removed from V and 0 bases from J, the gap between germline ends came to 16 bases. Germline V gene lookup returns CDR1 LGHDT and CDR2 YNNKEL (reference sequence). The CDR3 spans 18 residues. The CDR3 is CASSQGRASINSYNEQFF. The CDR3 nucleotides are TGTGCCAGCAGCCAAGGGCGGGCCTCAATAAACTCCTACAATGAGCAGTTCTTC.

In DNA, the CDR3 is TGTGCCAGTAGTCTCGCGTTGGGGGCGCAGGGCTACACCTTC. This encodes CASSLALGAQGYTF. The chain couples TRBV19 to TRBJ1-2; TRBD1 might be the D (6 bases). Germline CDR1 reads LNHDA; CDR2 reads SQIVND (reference sequence). The V and J ends lost 5 bases and 8 bases respectively, with 18 bases between them. The CDR3 consists of 14 residues.

The sample holds one count of this clone. The chain has TRBV27 and TRBJ2-7, with TRBD2 identical over 15 bases. The CDR3 runs 15 residues. V shed 5 bases, J shed 6 bases, and the junction held 5 bases outside the gene matches. Germline values: CDR1 MNHEY, CDR2 SMNVEV (reference sequence). CDR3 bases: TGTGCCAGCAGTCCCGGGACTAGCGGGAGGAGCGAGCAGTACTTC. It is translated as CASSPGTSGRSEQYF.

V usage is TRBV9 and J usage is TRBJ2-7, with TRBD1 as a possible D gene (6 bases). In germline, CDR1 is SGDLS, CDR2 YYNGEE. Deletions cut 4 bases from V and 0 bases from J, with 14 bases between. The CDR3 spans 15 residues. CDR3 residues: CASSRGPDSSYEQYF. In DNA form, the CDR3 reads TGTGCCAGCAGCCGTGGGCCGGACAGCTCCTACGAGCAGTACTTC. The full variable domain, rest sourced from reference TRBV9 and TRBJ2-7, is DSGVTQTPKHLITATGQRVTLRCSPRSGDLSVYWYQQSLDQGLQFLIQYYNGEERAKGNILERFSAQQFPDLHSELNLSSLELGDSALYFCASSRGPDSSYEQYFGPGTRLTVT.

The chain joins TRBV6-5 to TRBJ1-1, with 8 bases aligning to TRBD1. The CDR3 runs to 15 residues. Germline lookup yields CDR1 MNHEY and CDR2 SVGAGI. The trim removed 5 bases at V and 1 base at J, leaving 6 bases unmatched. The DNA of the CDR3 is TGTGCCAGCAGTCCCGGGACAGGTCGGAACACTGAAGCTTTCTTT. Protein product: CASSPGTGRNTEAFF.

The CDR3 nucleotides read TGTGCCAGTACCCCTTCGGGAGGCGGTTCACCCCTCCACTTT. This sequence encodes CASTPSGGGSPLHF. The rearrangement links TRBV27 to TRBJ1-6; D is ambiguous. The CDR3 has 14 amino acids. The V gene lost 9 bases and the J gene lost 9 bases, with 18 bases spanning the gap. Germline V gene data show CDR1 as MNHEY and CDR2 as SMNVEV (reference sequence).

The CDR3 sequence is CASTGGLANYGYTF. The CDR3 nucleotides read TGTGCCAGCACGGGGGGATTAGCTAACTATGGCTACACCTTC. This chain joins TRBV25-1 and TRBJ1-2; D might be TRBD1 (5 bases). The CDR3 runs 14 residues. Trimming stripped 7 bases from V and 0 bases from J, with 12 bases between. CDR1 and CDR2 (germline): MGHDK, SYGVNS.

V and J are TRBV2 and TRBJ1-2; the D is unclear. In germline, CDR1 is SNHLY, CDR2 FYNNEI. Trimming took 6 bases from V and 7 from J, leaving 15 bases between them. The CDR3 is 13 residues long. The CDR3 region is CASRAGEVGGYTF. The CDR3 DNA reads TGTGCCAGCAGGGCGGGTGAGGTTGGTGGCTACACCTTC.